This TCR beta chain is from a study of blood T cells in healthy people across ages (dated by TCRdb to between 2014 and 2017). As for the study more broadly: In model experiments, roughly one uniquely barcoded TCR beta cDNA molecule per two T cells was captured by template switching. Age-related changes in TCR beta repertoire diversity were measured in the study by deep sequencing normalized with unique cDNA molecular identifiers. Donors were grouped into four age groups: young (average roughly 17 years), middle-aged (roughly 37), aged (around 60) and long-lived (approximately 78). To avoid experimental bias, donors of different ages were randomly spread across the sequencing lanes. Two additional independent replicas of 1 million unique cDNA reads from the same blood draw were analyzed for two donors (one aged 18 to 30 and one aged 80 or older). General conclusions and limits of the study: The CMV infection status of donors was not known, potentially confounding age-related changes in expanded clonotypes. Compared with the aged group, more naive CD4+ T cells, fewer expanded clones and increased TCR diversity were shown by the long-lived group, suggesting age selection. Observed TCR beta diversity per million T cells fell roughly linearly with age, and a significant reduction was already apparent by age around 40. Estimates of total diversity based on one million sequenced T cells were considered lower bounds and underestimates. There was a strong correlation between observed TCR beta diversity and the percentage of naive T cells measured by flow cytometry. Bulk unsorted PBMC profiling prevented conclusive comparison of naive and antigen-experienced compartments.

Receptor libraries were prepared by 5' RACE. A second PCR of roughly 7 to 12 cycles was run with a J-beta primer mix and a sample-barcoded 5' primer. A template-switch 5' adaptor carrying 12 random nucleotides introduced a unique molecular identifier onto each TCR beta cDNA molecule. Each sample yielded at least 3 million CDR3-containing paired-end reads. All of the RNA was converted into first-strand cDNA using the Mint cDNA synthesis kit, with a TRBC-specific oligonucleotide serving as the primer. All cDNA was treated with uracil-DNA glycosylase and then went through a first 18-cycle PCR with the universal primers M1SS and BC2_uni_R. From the authors' description of their analysis: For normalization, 1 million high-quality reads were randomly selected from each sample, with every read carrying a distinct molecular identifier. Reads with shared molecular identifiers were discarded instead of being binned into consensus sequences. MiTCR, with a Q25 quality threshold and the strictest error-elimination algorithm, was used for CDR3 identification, clonotype clustering and error correction. A nonparametric unseen species model using Euler transformation provided a lower-bound estimate of total TCR beta diversity. TCRdb reanalyzed the raw reads on its own, using fastp at Q25 for trimming and MiXCR for clone calling, and kept in-frame beta chains. Records with the same CDR3 protein are collapsed into one entry carrying the most frequent genes and DNA. The V and J calls follow TCRdb's processing rather than the paper's. Recorded for this sample are over 1,500,000 distinct CDR3 sequences; more than 35% of them occurred a single time. The top ten clonotypes cover about 21% of the sample.

This clonotype was observed many times. It lacks a known antigen. Base quality data are lacking; no much larger clone is found one base away. The approximately 40 donors, aged about 6 to 100 years, were systemically healthy Caucasian individuals from Russia. Each donor gave roughly 11 milliliters of peripheral blood, drawn into EDTA-treated Vacutainer tubes. PBMCs were isolated by Ficoll-Paque density-gradient centrifugation, with at least 7 million obtained per sample. Trizol reagent was used to extract total RNA from the PBMCs, yielding at least 6 micrograms per sample. Naive CD45RAhigh/CD27high T cell percentages were measured by flow cytometry on a PBMC aliquot from every donor. CDR1 and CDR2 are drawn from the germline V gene: MNHEY, SVGAGI. The germline V end is reduced by 0 bases and the J end by 4 bases; junction bases left unmatched: 7. The CDR3 contains 17 residues, cysteine and phenylalanine counted. Solely the CDR3 DNA is kept, with 51 bases framed from the first base.

Here the chain combines TRBV6-5 and TRBJ2-7, with 12 bases in between that match TRBD1. The TCR was taken from a human donor in good health. Source material: blood. This receptor carries the CDR3 CASSYSAPGQGAYEQYF. The DNA is as follows: TGTGCCAGCAGTTACTCAGCGCCGGGACAGGGGGCGTACGAGCAGTACTTC.